This is a list of T cell receptor beta chains from one sample in a study of blood T cell repertoires in COVID-19. This table comes from immunoSEQ multiplex PCR, and its TCRdb copy is limited to in-frame clones, with some not included. The table lists approximately 92,000 clones, around three quarters of them singletons. The sample comprised peripheral blood. The receptors here all came from a man aged 45-60 years who had recovered from COVID-19. The CDR3 runs from the conserved cysteine through the conserved F or W. D genes are given only for firm matches. Some rows have no size entry. The others give once, few or many, or a class for an expanded clone.

clone_size	v_call	j_call	d_call	cdr3_nt	cdr3_aa
.	TRBV24-1	TRBJ2-3	TRBD2	TGTGCCACCAGTGATGTTGGACTGGGGGGACTAATGCAGTATTTT	CATSDVGLGGLMQYF
.	TRBV3-1/TRBV3-2	TRBJ1-3	.	TGTGCCAGCAGCCAAACAGACTCTGGAAACACCATATATTTT	CASSQTDSGNTIYF
.	TRBV6-2/TRBV6-3	TRBJ1-1	.	TGTGCCAGCAGTCTTAATGACAAAATGAACACTGAAGCTTTCTTT	CASSLNDKMNTEAFF
.	TRBV29-1	TRBJ2-7	TRBD2	TGCAGCTTTACTAGCGGGGGAAGTCGGGAGCAGTACTTC	CSFTSGGSREQYF
.	TRBV9	TRBJ1-2	.	TGTGCCAGCAGCCCCAAGGGGGAATGGAACTATGGCTACACCTTC	CASSPKGEWNYGYTF
few	TRBV7-2	TRBJ1-2	TRBD1	TGTGCCAGCAGCCCCGGGACAGGGGGCTATGGCTACACCTTC	CASSPGTGGYGYTF
few	TRBV14	TRBJ1-2	TRBD1	TGTGCCAGCAGCCAACGGGACAGGGCCAACTATGGCTACACCTTC	CASSQRDRANYGYTF
.	TRBV28	TRBJ1-6	.	TGTGCCAGCAGGTCATATTCCGGTAGATCACCCCTCCACTTT	CASRSYSGRSPLHF
.	TRBV7-9	TRBJ1-2	TRBD1	TGTGCCAGCAGCACCGCTCTCGGGACAGGAGATGGCTACACCTTC	CASSTALGTGDGYTF
.	TRBV20-1	TRBJ2-5	.	TGCAGTGCTGTAGAAGAGACCCAGTACTTC	CSAVEETQYF
once	TRBV9	TRBJ1-1	TRBD1	TGTGCCAGCAGCGGGGGACAGCACACTGAAGCTTTCTTT	CASSGGQHTEAFF
.	TRBV19	TRBJ1-5	TRBD1	TGTGCCACCGACTCCGACAGGGTCCTCGATCAGCCCCAGCATTTT	CATDSDRVLDQPQHF
.	TRBV5-1	TRBJ2-3	TRBD2	TGCGCCAGCAGCCGCCTACTAGCGGGGGGGGAGCAGTATTTT	CASSRLLAGGEQYF
.	TRBV27	TRBJ2-5	.	TGTGCCAGCAGTTTATCAAGTCCAGGGTACCAAGAGACCCAGTACTTC	CASSLSSPGYQETQYF
.	TRBV15	TRBJ1-2	TRBD1	TGTGCCACCAGCACCGGACAGGGGGCCCCCTATGGCTACACCTTC	CATSTGQGAPYGYTF
few	TRBV4-1	TRBJ2-1	.	TGCGCCAGCAGCCAAGATACGGACAGCCCATACAATGAGCAGTTCTTC	CASSQDTDSPYNEQFF
.	TRBV30	TRBJ2-1	.	TGTGCCTCGCCGTTTGGGGGCCCCTACAATGAGCAGTTCTTC	CASPFGGPYNEQFF
few	TRBV5-1	TRBJ2-7	TRBD2	TGCGCCCGCAGCTGGGCGGGCGGGGGGGGGATCGAGCAGTACTTC	CARSWAGGGGIEQYF
.	TRBV9	TRBJ1-1	.	TGTGCCAGCAGCGTAAGCGGGAGCATGAACACTGAAGCTTTCTTT	CASSVSGSMNTEAFF
.	TRBV5-6	TRBJ1-6	.	TGTGCCAGCAGCACCCGAGGGGCGGGGGATTCACCCCTCCACTTT	CASSTRGAGDSPLHF
.	TRBV14	TRBJ2-5	TRBD2	TGTGCCAGCAGCCAAGGCCCGGGGGGTCAAGAGACCCAGTACTTC	CASSQGPGGQETQYF
.	TRBV18	TRBJ1-2	TRBD1	TGTGCCAGCTCACTCCAGGGACAGGGAACGGGCTACACCTTC	CASSLQGQGTGYTF
.	TRBV27	TRBJ2-7	TRBD1	TGTGCCAGCAGATCCCCGGGACAGGGCACCTACGAGCAGTACTTC	CASRSPGQGTYEQYF
.	TRBV7-9	TRBJ2-1	.	TGTGCCAGCAGCTCTTCAGGCGCTGAGCAGTTCTTC	CASSSSGAEQFF
.	TRBV3-1/TRBV3-2	TRBJ1-4	TRBD1	TGTGCCAGCAGCCGACGGACAGGGGTGGGAGAAAAACTGTTTTTT	CASSRRTGVGEKLFF
.	TRBV20-1	TRBJ1-1	.	TGCAGTGCTAGTGACCCGGTTGAAGCTTTCTTT	CSASDPVEAFF
.	TRBV5-1	TRBJ2-2	TRBD1	TGCGCCAGCAGCTTAACAGGGGGTCCGGTGGGCACCGGGGAGCTGTTTTTT	CASSLTGGPVGTGELFF
.	TRBV11-3	TRBJ2-1	TRBD2	TGTGCCAGCAGCTCGACTAGCGGGCCGAACAATGAGCAGTTCTTC	CASSSTSGPNNEQFF
.	TRBV6-2/TRBV6-3	TRBJ1-1	TRBD1	TGTGCCAGCAGTAAACAGGGGATGAACACTGAAGCTTTCTTT	CASSKQGMNTEAFF
.	TRBV7-9	TRBJ2-7	TRBD1	TGTGCCAGCAGCCCCGCCGGGACAGGAAGCTCCTACGAGCAGTACTTC	CASSPAGTGSSYEQYF
few	TRBV6-5	TRBJ1-1	TRBD1	TGTGCCAGCAGTTACCGAGACAGGGCCGTTGACACTGAAGCTTTCTTT	CASSYRDRAVDTEAFF
.	TRBV12-3/TRBV12-4	TRBJ1-1	TRBD1	TGTGCCAGCAGTCGACAGGGTAACACTGAAGCTTTCTTT	CASSRQGNTEAFF
.	TRBV10-1	TRBJ2-1	TRBD2	TGCGCCAGCAGCAGACTAGCGGGGGGAGACAATGAGCAGTTCTTC	CASSRLAGGDNEQFF
.	TRBV18	TRBJ2-2	.	TGTGCCAGCTCACCCCGGTTGTTGAGGCCCGAGAACACCGGGGAGCTGTTTTTT	CASSPRLLRPENTGELFF
few	TRBV5-6	TRBJ1-5	TRBD1	TGTGCCAGCAGCCCACAGGGGGCGTGGAATCAGCCCCAGCATTTT	CASSPQGAWNQPQHF
.	TRBV4-1	TRBJ2-5	TRBD1	TGCGCCAGCAGCCGGGGGGTCGGGACAGGGTCTGAAGAGACCCAGTACTTC	CASSRGVGTGSEETQYF
once	TRBV7-8	TRBJ1-5	.	TGTGCCAGCAGCTTAGGGGCGTCAGATAGCAATCAGCCCCAGCATTTT	CASSLGASDSNQPQHF
.	TRBV19	TRBJ2-3	TRBD1	TGTGCCAGTAACAGGGGCGATGGAGATACGCAGTATTTT	CASNRGDGDTQYF
.	TRBV9	TRBJ2-6	.	TGTGCCAGCAGCGTGGATGGGGGCGCCGGGGCCAACGTCCTGACTTTC	CASSVDGGAGANVLTF
.	TRBV19	TRBJ2-2	.	TGTGCCAGTAATTACATTGGAGCCGGGACCGGGGAGCTGTTTTTT	CASNYIGAGTGELFF
.	TRBV5-5	TRBJ1-5	TRBD1	TGTGCCAGCAGCTGGGGAGGGACAGGGGATCAGCCCCAGCATTTT	CASSWGGTGDQPQHF
.	TRBV6-5	TRBJ2-7	.	TGTGCCAGCAGTCCCGGCGGTTACGAGCAGTACTTC	CASSPGGYEQYF
.	TRBV14	TRBJ1-1	.	TGTGCCAGCAGCCAAGTGTTTGAGGACACTGAAGCTTTCTTT	CASSQVFEDTEAFF
.	TRBV19	TRBJ2-1	.	TGTGCCACCCGGCCAGGGATCTTGAGTGAGCAGTTCTTC	CATRPGILSEQFF
few	TRBV15	TRBJ1-5	TRBD1	TGTGCCACCAGCAGAGGGACAGGTGGGCAGCCCCAGCATTTT	CATSRGTGGQPQHF